These T cell receptor beta chains were read from a single sample in a study of metastatic and nonmetastatic thyroid tumors. TCRdb recomputed clones from the PCR reads via MiXCR. This sample carries 8,500 to 13,000 clones, 10% to 15% of them seen once, and the ten largest clones take roughly 12%. Sequencing input: blood. The source is a female donor with papillary thyroid cancer or a benign thyroid nodule (not recorded which). Some clones in this sample may be carry-over from other donors' samples. The CDR3 runs from the conserved cysteine through the conserved F or W. Each record gives: J gene, V gene, D gene, clone size, CDR3 protein. The D gene is left open where the match is weak. Rows may omit the clone size; those that give it use once, few, many or a size class.

J: TRBJ2-7; V: TRBV28; D: NA; size: medium-sized; CDR3: CASSFSGFSSYEQYF
J: TRBJ1-4; V: TRBV5-1; D: NA; size: many; CDR3: CASSSGAVNEKLFF
J: TRBJ1-2; V: TRBV29-1; D: NA; size: many; CDR3: CSVGEGWARERGYTF
J: TRBJ2-7; V: TRBV3-1; D: TRBD2; size: many; CDR3: CASSLSRIAGGLSYEQYF
J: TRBJ1-4; V: TRBV5-1; D: NA; size: many; CDR3: CASRAGMSEKLFF
J: TRBJ1-5; V: TRBV4-2; D: TRBD1; size: medium-sized; CDR3: CASSLTQGALVEPQHF
J: TRBJ1-5; V: TRBV27; D: TRBD1; size: medium-sized; CDR3: CASSPTGAGGNQPQHF
J: TRBJ1-6; V: TRBV15; D: NA; size: medium-sized; CDR3: CATSPANSPLHF
J: TRBJ2-5; V: TRBV12-3/TRBV12-4; D: NA; size: NA; CDR3: CASKSRSSVRETQYF
J: TRBJ1-4; V: TRBV5-1; D: NA; size: many; CDR3: CASSLTGNNEKLFF
J: TRBJ2-5; V: TRBV20-1; D: NA; size: NA; CDR3: CSARDQTPRTQYF
J: TRBJ2-5; V: TRBV24-1; D: TRBD1; size: few; CDR3: CATDRGAGEAQYF
J: TRBJ2-1; V: TRBV15; D: NA; size: many; CDR3: CATSLGPSSYNEQFF
J: TRBJ2-1; V: TRBV19; D: TRBD2; size: NA; CDR3: CASSGASAGGINEQFF
J: TRBJ2-2; V: TRBV19; D: NA; size: medium-sized; CDR3: CASSMRNGELFF
J: TRBJ1-2; V: TRBV5-1; D: NA; size: medium-sized; CDR3: CASSLQGYGYTF
J: TRBJ2-4; V: TRBV7-9; D: NA; size: many; CDR3: CASSLGAGLAKNIQYF
J: TRBJ1-2; V: TRBV7-2; D: NA; size: many; CDR3: CASSLAGGAYGYTF
J: TRBJ2-7; V: TRBV7-9; D: NA; size: NA; CDR3: CASSRQVSYEQYF
J: TRBJ2-1; V: TRBV7-3; D: TRBD2; size: many; CDR3: CASSVGRGNEQFF
J: TRBJ1-1; V: TRBV5-4; D: TRBD1; size: many; CDR3: CASTQAETGGVTEAFF
J: TRBJ2-7; V: TRBV6-1; D: TRBD1; size: medium-sized; CDR3: CASRDDRGGYEQYF
J: TRBJ2-3; V: TRBV7-2; D: TRBD2; size: many; CDR3: CASSFSGGAADTQYF
J: TRBJ2-2; V: TRBV27; D: NA; size: many; CDR3: CASTPGANTGELFF
J: TRBJ1-1; V: TRBV18; D: NA; size: medium-sized; CDR3: CASSQLGTEAFF
J: TRBJ1-5; V: TRBV25-1; D: NA; size: many; CDR3: CASSELGQPQHF
J: TRBJ2-3; V: TRBV6-5; D: TRBD1; size: medium-sized; CDR3: CASSYPGQGDTQYF
J: TRBJ1-2; V: TRBV2; D: NA; size: few; CDR3: CASSERGGSYYGYTF
J: TRBJ2-1; V: TRBV19; D: TRBD2; size: few; CDR3: CAISIGLAGEQFF
J: TRBJ2-2; V: TRBV5-1; D: TRBD2; size: medium-sized; CDR3: CASSRGLAGGLAGELFF
J: TRBJ1-5; V: TRBV6-1; D: NA; size: NA; CDR3: CASTELVQSQHF
J: TRBJ2-7; V: TRBV13; D: NA; size: many; CDR3: CASSLGPDSYEQYF
J: TRBJ1-6; V: TRBV7-2; D: TRBD1; size: many; CDR3: CASGLQGNSPLHF
J: TRBJ2-7; V: TRBV7-8; D: NA; size: medium-sized; CDR3: CASSLRAGSEPYEQYF
J: TRBJ2-2; V: TRBV10-3; D: NA; size: many; CDR3: CAISGIQGNTGELFF
J: TRBJ1-1; V: TRBV19; D: NA; size: medium-sized; CDR3: CASSTGPEAFF
J: TRBJ1-3; V: TRBV6-5; D: NA; size: medium-sized; CDR3: CASSYSDRFSGNTIYF
J: TRBJ2-3; V: TRBV20-1; D: TRBD2; size: many; CDR3: CSAPRLADRTDTQYF
J: TRBJ2-7; V: TRBV2; D: NA; size: medium-sized; CDR3: CASSDGSTYEQYF
J: TRBJ2-7; V: TRBV7-6; D: NA; size: many; CDR3: CASSINSGLSAYEQYF
J: TRBJ2-1; V: TRBV20-1; D: NA; size: many; CDR3: CSARRWGDEQFF
J: TRBJ2-3; V: TRBV11-3; D: NA; size: many; CDR3: CASSLGTLIGETDTQYF
J: TRBJ2-5; V: TRBV4-2; D: NA; size: many; CDR3: CASSRTPKGETQYF
J: TRBJ2-4; V: TRBV20-1; D: NA; size: many; CDR3: CSANPGEHIQYF
J: TRBJ1-4; V: TRBV7-9; D: NA; size: NA; CDR3: CASSPMGEKLFF
J: TRBJ1-6; V: TRBV19; D: TRBD1; size: medium-sized; CDR3: CASSTGSTGWNLPLHF
J: TRBJ2-5; V: TRBV4-1; D: NA; size: many; CDR3: CASSHQGRNRVQETQYF